Following are 24 T cell receptor beta chains from one sample sequenced in a study of T-cell reconstitution after alpha-beta-depleted transplantation in children. Unique molecular identifiers were built into the TCRbeta library. TCRdb called the PCR reads again in MiXCR, with one record for every CDR3 protein. The data contain 500,000 to 650,000 distinct CDR3 sequences, 13% of them singletons. This specimen was PBMCs, mostly from graft donor cells, taken 360 days after TCRalphabeta/CD19-depleted stem cell transplant. These receptors came from a male patient younger than 18 who had a stem cell transplant for acute myeloid leukemia, so the T cells may come from the graft donor.

This clonotype came up many times. This may be a read error, as it is one base from a much larger clone. The chain uses TRBV25-1 and TRBJ2-1; D is undetermined. The V end lost 4 bases, the J end lost 3 bases, and 4 bases lay between the germline ends. CDR1 MGHDK and CDR2 SYGVNS come from the germline V gene. The CDR3 is made up of 12 amino acids. CDR3 sequence reads: CASSGDYNEQFF. Here the CDR3 DNA reads TGTGCCAGCAGTGGGGACTACAATGAGCAGTTCTTC.

This clonotype was seen ten or more times. CDR3 DNA: TGTGCCAGCAGTTCCACCCTTAACCGGGACCCCCGGGAGCAGTACTTC. Protein: CASSSTLNRDPREQYF. J is TRBJ2-7 and V is TRBV12-3 or TRBV12-4; D may match TRBD1 or TRBD2 (5 bases each). The length of the CDR3 is 16 residues. V lost 4 bases, J lost 7 bases, and 23 bases lay in between.

This clonotype was seen more than once but under ten times. The chain combines TRBV20-1 with TRBJ2-7, with D perhaps TRBD2 (6 bases). The CDR3 has 16 amino acids. CDR1 is DFQATT and CDR2 is SNEGSKA in the germline V gene (reference sequence). Trimming took 0 bases from V and 2 from J, leaving 17 bases between them. The CDR3 region has the DNA TGCAGTGCTAGAGAAGAGGAGCGGGTCCTACCCTACGAGCAGTACTTC. Amino acid sequence: CSAREEERVLPYEQYF.

The CDR3 region has the DNA TGTGCCAGCAGCAATGAGCTCTGGGGGCAGGACACCGGGGAGCTGTTTTTT. Translation gives CASSNELWGQDTGELFF. The chain joins TRBV21-1 to TRBJ2-2; the table assigns TRBD1, which was not confirmed against the DNA. TRBV21-1 is classified as a pseudogene. This CDR3 has 17 residues.

The rearrangement links TRBV7-8 to TRBJ2-5, with D uncertain. Trimming stripped 2 bases from V and 2 bases from J, with 12 bases between. Germline assignment: CDR1 SGHVS and CDR2 FQNEAQ. The CDR3 is made up of 15 amino acids. The CDR3 is CASSLISVKQETQYF. In DNA, the CDR3 is TGTGCCAGCAGCTTAATTTCAGTAAAGCAAGAGACCCAGTACTTC.

The J gene is TRBJ2-1, the V gene TRBV5-6; TRBD2 agrees at 10 bases. Per germline, CDR1 SGHDT and CDR2 YYEEEE. This CDR3 spans 17 amino acids. V trimming: 3 bases; J trimming: 2 bases; junction bases outside the gene matches: 8. CDR3 region: CASSWWDTSGTYNEQFF. CDR3 coding DNA: TGTGCCAGCAGCTGGTGGGACACTAGCGGGACCTACAATGAGCAGTTCTTC.

The sample holds a few counts of this clonotype. The chain is built from TRBV5-6 and TRBJ2-7; TRBD2 matches 8 bases. The CDR3 loop spans 14 amino acids. The V segment lost 3 bases and the J segment 4 bases; nucleotides outside the gene matches: 6. CDR1 is SGHDT, CDR2 YYEEEE, per germline. CDR3 sequence: CASSSGTSLYEQYF. The DNA of the CDR3 is TGTGCCAGCAGCTCCGGGACTAGTCTGTACGAGCAGTACTTC.

This clonotype came up a few times. The chain combines TRBV6-1 with TRBJ2-6, with D unclear. Germline values: CDR1 MNHNS, CDR2 SASEGT. V was pared by 6 bases and J by 0 bases, with 6 bases between. The CDR3 extends over 14 amino acids. CDR3: CASRRVSGANVLTF. As DNA, the CDR3 is TGTGCCAGCAGACGAGTCTCTGGGGCCAACGTCCTGACTTTC.

This clonotype has ten or more counts. CDR3 sequence reads: CASSSGLPDIQYF. The CDR3 coding sequence is TGTGCCAGCAGCTCGGGACTTCCTGACATTCAGTACTTC. J is TRBJ2-4 and V is TRBV28, with D tentatively TRBD2 (6 bases). Deletions cut 6 bases from V and 8 bases from J, with 14 bases between. The CDR3 has 13 residues. CDR1 is MDHEN, CDR2 SYDVKM, per germline.

The chain couples TRBV20-1 to TRBJ2-1; D unclear. The CDR3 contains 18 residues. From germline, CDR1 is DFQATT and CDR2 SNEGSKA (reference sequence). With 2 bases removed from V and 3 bases from J, the gap between germline ends came to 23 bases. CDR3 sequence: CSARRWQLSFNIYNEQFF. CDR3 DNA: TGCAGTGCTAGAAGGTGGCAGTTAAGTTTCAACATCTACAATGAGCAGTTCTTC.

This clonotype occurred many times. The J gene is TRBJ2-7, the V gene TRBV20-1; D may correspond to TRBD1 or TRBD2 (5 bases each). The V end lost 3 bases, the J end lost 4 bases, and 7 bases lay between the germline ends. This CDR3 is 11 amino acids long. Germline V gene sequence: CDR1 DFQATT, CDR2 SNEGSKA (reference sequence). This CDR3 is CSARGVYEQYF. Written as DNA, the CDR3 is TGCAGTGCTAGGGGGGTGTACGAGCAGTACTTC.

This clonotype was seen repeatedly, ten times or more. The chain recombines TRBV10-3 with TRBJ2-6; TRBD1 matches at 8 bases. The V gene end was trimmed by 0 bases and the J gene end by 0 bases; junction bases not matched to a gene: 4. This CDR3 has 18 residues. Germline assignment: CDR1 ENHRY and CDR2 SYGVKD. The CDR3 sequence: CAISESRDRRSGANVLTF. For the CDR3, the DNA is TGTGCCATCAGTGAGTCCCGGGACAGGCGCTCTGGGGCCAACGTCCTGACTTTC.

This clonotype was seen many times. The chain joins TRBV7-2 to TRBJ2-3, with TRBD2 matching over 8 bases. Germline CDR1 SGHTA, CDR2 FQGNSA. This CDR3 region has 16 residues. The trim removed 3 bases at V and 1 base at J, leaving 6 bases unmatched. The CDR3 is CASSFSGSGGTDTQYF. The CDR3 DNA reads as TGTGCCAGCAGCTTCAGCGGGAGCGGGGGCACAGATACGCAGTATTTT.

The chain employs TRBV2 and TRBJ2-2, with D perhaps TRBD2 (7 bases). This CDR3 has 16 residues. Germline loops: CDR1 SNHLY, CDR2 FYNNEI. V was clipped by 7 bases and J by 3 bases, with 18 bases between them. CDR3 in DNA: TGTGCCAGCACCGGAACGGGGGGCGCGGACACCGGGGAGCTGTTTTTT. Residues: CASTGTGGADTGELFF. The full variable domain, completed using reference TRBV2 and TRBJ2-2, is EPEVTQTPSHQVTQMGQEVILRCVPISNHLYFYWYRQILGQKVEFLVSFYNNEISEKSEIFDDQFSVERPDGSNFTLKIRSTKLEDSAMYFCASTGTGGADTGELFFGEGSRLTVL.

This chain links TRBV11-2 with TRBJ2-7; a possible D gene is TRBD2 (6 bases). The CDR3 totals 18 residues. The V and J ends lost 3 bases and 0 bases respectively, with 21 bases between them. Per germline, CDR1 SGHAT and CDR2 FQNNGV. CDR3 in amino acids: CASSFRSYGTSSSYEQYF. For the CDR3, the DNA is TGTGCCAGCAGCTTTAGGAGTTATGGGACTTCGAGCTCCTACGAGCAGTACTTC.

This clonotype came up many times. The J gene is TRBJ2-1, the V gene TRBV20-1; D is perhaps TRBD1 or TRBD2 (5 bases each). Germline V lookup: CDR1 DFQATT, CDR2 SNEGSKA (reference sequence). There are 17 residues in the CDR3. V gave up 0 bases and J gave up 6 bases, with 21 bases separating them. The CDR3 loop is CSARDYAGPGKANEQFF. CDR3 nucleotide sequence: TGCAGTGCTAGAGACTACGCGGGTCCAGGGAAGGCCAATGAGCAGTTCTTC.

This clonotype has only a few counts. The J gene is TRBJ2-1, the V gene TRBV20-1; 11 bases are shared with TRBD2. V was clipped by 1 base and J by 10 bases; unmatched bases: 12. In germline, CDR1 is DFQATT, CDR2 SNEGSKA (reference sequence). The CDR3 covers 16 residues. CDR3 sequence (DNA): TGCAGTGCTAGAGTTAGCGGGAGGGACCCCTTTCGAGAGCAGTTCTTC. This encodes CSARVSGRDPFREQFF.

The CDR3 DNA reads as TGTGCCAGCAGCTTAGGGGGGTGGGGCAGATTCTACAATGAGCAGTTCTTC. It translates to CASSLGGWGRFYNEQFF. This sequence joins TRBV7-9 and TRBJ2-1; either TRBD1 or TRBD2 may supply D (5 bases each). Trimming left V 1 base short and J 3 bases short, with 16 bases between. Germline-derived CDR1 and CDR2 are SEHNR and FQNEAQ (reference sequence). The CDR3 has 17 residues.

This clonotype was recorded many times. The rearrangement links TRBV10-3 to TRBJ2-7; the match to TRBD1 covers 7 bases. The CDR3 has 15 amino acids. V lost 0 bases and J lost 4; bases outside the gene matches: 6. CDR1 and CDR2 from the germline V gene are ENHRY and SYGVKD. The CDR3 DNA sequence: TGTGCCATCAGTGAGTCGAGGACAGGCACTTACGAGCAGTACTTC. Protein sequence: CAISESRTGTYEQYF.

The chain has TRBV28 and TRBJ2-3; D not resolved. V lost 0 bases, J lost 0 bases, and 10 bases lay in between. The germline V gene has CDR1 MDHEN and CDR2 SYDVKM. The CDR3 spans 16 residues. As DNA, the CDR3 is TGTGCCAGCAGTTTATGCGCCGACATTAGCACAGATACGCAGTATTTT. Translating it yields CASSLCADISTDTQYF.

This clonotype occurred many times. The rearrangement links TRBV6-2 or TRBV6-3 to TRBJ2-2, with D hard to call. The germline gives CDR1 MNHEY, CDR2 SVGEGT. V lost 0 bases and J 8 bases, leaving 16 bases between the germline ends. The CDR3 length is 16 residues. CDR3 DNA: TGTGCCAGCAGTTACTCCGGGCCCTTAACTGGAGGGGAGCTGTTTTTT. Its protein product is CASSYSGPLTGGELFF.

The chain has TRBV11-1 and TRBJ2-2, with TRBD1 identical over 8 bases. This CDR3 has 17 amino acids. Germline V gene sequence: CDR1 SGHAT, CDR2 FQDESV (reference sequence). V was clipped by 5 bases and J by 5 bases; unmatched bases: 13. CDR3: CASSVPVGTGGTGELFF. CDR3 bases: TGTGCCAGCAGCGTCCCTGTGGGAACAGGGGGGACCGGGGAGCTGTTTTTT.

In its sample, this clonotype was seen a few times. This chain uses TRBV5-5 with TRBJ1-5; unclear D gene. CDR3 size: 12 residues. The germline CDR1 and CDR2 sequences are SGHKS and YYEKEE (reference sequence). V dropped 9 bases and J dropped 5 bases, with 12 bases sitting between them. The chain's CDR3 is CATGQIDQPQHF. CDR3 nucleotide sequence: TGTGCCACCGGGCAGATAGATCAGCCCCAGCATTTT.

This chain connects TRBV28 to TRBJ1-1; possibly TRBD1 for D (6 bases). Trimming left V 7 bases short and J 4 bases short, with 13 bases between. The CDR3 extends over 13 amino acids. The germline V gene has CDR1 MDHEN and CDR2 SYDVKM. As DNA, the CDR3 is TGTGCCAGCATTAAGGGGGGGGGCACTGAAGCTTTCTTT. It specifies CASIKGGGTEAFF.